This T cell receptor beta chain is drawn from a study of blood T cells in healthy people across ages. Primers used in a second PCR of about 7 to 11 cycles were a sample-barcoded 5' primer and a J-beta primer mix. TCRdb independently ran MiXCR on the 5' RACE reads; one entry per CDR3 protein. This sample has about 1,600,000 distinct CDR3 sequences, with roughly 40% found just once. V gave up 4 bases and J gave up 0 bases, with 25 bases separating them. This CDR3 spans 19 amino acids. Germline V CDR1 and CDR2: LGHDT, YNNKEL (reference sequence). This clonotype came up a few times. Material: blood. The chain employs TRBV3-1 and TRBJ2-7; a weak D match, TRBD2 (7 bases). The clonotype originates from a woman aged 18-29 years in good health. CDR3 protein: CASSRGGGDYTALSYEQYF. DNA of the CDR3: TGTGCCAGCAGCCGAGGGGGGGGCGATTATACCGCCCTCTCCTACGAGCAGTACTTC.